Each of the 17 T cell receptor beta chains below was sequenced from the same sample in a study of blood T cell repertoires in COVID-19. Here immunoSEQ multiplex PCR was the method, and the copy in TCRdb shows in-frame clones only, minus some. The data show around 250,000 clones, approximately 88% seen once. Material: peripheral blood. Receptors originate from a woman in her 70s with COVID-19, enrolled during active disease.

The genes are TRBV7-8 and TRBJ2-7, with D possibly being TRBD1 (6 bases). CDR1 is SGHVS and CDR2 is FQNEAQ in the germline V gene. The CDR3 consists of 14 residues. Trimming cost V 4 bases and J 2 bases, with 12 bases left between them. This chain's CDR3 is CASSSRGWTYEQYF. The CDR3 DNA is TGTGCCAGCAGCTCCAGGGGATGGACCTACGAGCAGTACTTC.

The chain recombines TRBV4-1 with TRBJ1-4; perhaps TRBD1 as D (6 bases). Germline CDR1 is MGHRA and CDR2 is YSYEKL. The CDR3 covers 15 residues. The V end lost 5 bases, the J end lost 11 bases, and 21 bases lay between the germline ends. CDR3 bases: TGCGCCAGCAGCTACAGGGAAATGACCTCTGTTAAACTGTTTTTT. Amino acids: CASSYREMTSVKLFF.

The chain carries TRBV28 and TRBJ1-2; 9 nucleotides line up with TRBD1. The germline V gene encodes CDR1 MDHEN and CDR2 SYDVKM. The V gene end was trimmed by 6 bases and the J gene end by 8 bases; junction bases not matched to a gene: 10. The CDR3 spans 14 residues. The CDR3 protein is CASRDGQGIVGYTF. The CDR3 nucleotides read TGTGCCAGCAGGGACGGACAGGGGATAGTAGGCTACACCTTC.

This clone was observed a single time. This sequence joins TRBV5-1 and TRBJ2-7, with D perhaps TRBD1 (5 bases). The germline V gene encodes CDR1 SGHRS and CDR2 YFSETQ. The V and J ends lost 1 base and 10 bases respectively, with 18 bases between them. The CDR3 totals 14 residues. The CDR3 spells CASSLSLDQGFQYF. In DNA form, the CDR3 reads TGCGCCAGCAGCTTGAGTTTGGACCAGGGATTTCAGTACTTC.

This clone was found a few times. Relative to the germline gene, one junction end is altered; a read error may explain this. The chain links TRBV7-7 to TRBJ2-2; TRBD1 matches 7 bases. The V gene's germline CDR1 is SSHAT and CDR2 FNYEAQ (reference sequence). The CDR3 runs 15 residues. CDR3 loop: CASSPNDRVERELFF. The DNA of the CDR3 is TGTGCTAGCAGCCCCAACGACAGGGTAGAGCGGGAGCTGTTTTTT.

In nucleotides, the CDR3 is TGTGCCAGCAACCGGGACAGGGGGCGGTTCGGCAATCAGCCCCAGCATTTT. Its translation: CASNRDRGRFGNQPQHF. The chain couples TRBV2 to TRBJ1-5, with TRBD1 identical over 12 bases. The J segment lost 2 bases and the V segment lost 7 bases, leaving 9 bases of the junction unmatched. The germline CDR1 and CDR2 sequences are SNHLY and FYNNEI. This CDR3 comprises 17 residues. The variable domain in full, with the rest retrieved from reference TRBV2 and TRBJ1-5, is EPEVTQTPSHQVTQMGQEVILRCVPISNHLYFYWYRQILGQKVEFLVSFYNNEISEKSEIFDDQFSVERPDGSNFTLKIRSTKLEDSAMYFCASNRDRGRFGNQPQHFGDGTRLSIL.

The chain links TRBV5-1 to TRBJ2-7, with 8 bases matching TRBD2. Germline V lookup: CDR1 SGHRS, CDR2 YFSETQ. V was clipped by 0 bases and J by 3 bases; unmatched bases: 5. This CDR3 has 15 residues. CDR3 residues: CASSLEVAGRYEQYF. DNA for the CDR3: TGCGCCAGCAGCTTGGAAGTAGCGGGACGCTACGAGCAGTACTTC.

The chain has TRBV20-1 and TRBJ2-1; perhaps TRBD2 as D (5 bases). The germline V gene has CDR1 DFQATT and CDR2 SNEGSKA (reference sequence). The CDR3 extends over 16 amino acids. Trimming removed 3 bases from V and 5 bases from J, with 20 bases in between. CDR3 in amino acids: CSASGRGGGVNNEQFF. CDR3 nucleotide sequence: TGCAGTGCTAGTGGGAGAGGCGGAGGCGTTAACAATGAGCAGTTCTTC.

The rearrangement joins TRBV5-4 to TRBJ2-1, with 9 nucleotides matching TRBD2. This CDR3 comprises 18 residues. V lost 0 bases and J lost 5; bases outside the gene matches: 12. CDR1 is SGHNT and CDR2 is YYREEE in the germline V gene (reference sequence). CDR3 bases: TGTGCCAGCAGCTTGGATCCCCCTGCTAGCGGGATGCACAATGAGCAGTTCTTC. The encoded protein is CASSLDPPASGMHNEQFF.

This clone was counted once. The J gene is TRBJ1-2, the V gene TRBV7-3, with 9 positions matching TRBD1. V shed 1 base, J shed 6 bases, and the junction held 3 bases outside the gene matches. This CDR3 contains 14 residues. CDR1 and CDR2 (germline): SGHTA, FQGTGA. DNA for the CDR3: TGTGCCAGCAGCTTAATCGGGACAGGGAATGGCTACACCTTC. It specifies CASSLIGTGNGYTF.

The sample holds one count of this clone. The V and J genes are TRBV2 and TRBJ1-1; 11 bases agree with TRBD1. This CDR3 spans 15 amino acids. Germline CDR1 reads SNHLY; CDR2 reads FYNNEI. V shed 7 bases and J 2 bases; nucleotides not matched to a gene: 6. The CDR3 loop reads CASTTDRGQNTEAFF. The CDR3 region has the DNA TGTGCCAGCACTACGGACAGGGGGCAAAACACTGAAGCTTTCTTT.

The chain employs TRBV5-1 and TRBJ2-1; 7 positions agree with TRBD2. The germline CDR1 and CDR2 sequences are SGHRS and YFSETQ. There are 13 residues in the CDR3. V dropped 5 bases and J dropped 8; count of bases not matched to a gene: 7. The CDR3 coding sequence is TGCGCCAGCAGAGCGGGATCCGTCCATGAGCAGTTCTTC. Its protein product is CASRAGSVHEQFF.

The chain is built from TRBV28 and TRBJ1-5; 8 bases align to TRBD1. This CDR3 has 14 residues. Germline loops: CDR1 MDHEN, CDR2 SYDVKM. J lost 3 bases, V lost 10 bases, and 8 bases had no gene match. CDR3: CATHRTGYNQPQHF. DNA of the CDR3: TGTGCCACCCACCGGACAGGGTACAATCAGCCCCAGCATTTT.

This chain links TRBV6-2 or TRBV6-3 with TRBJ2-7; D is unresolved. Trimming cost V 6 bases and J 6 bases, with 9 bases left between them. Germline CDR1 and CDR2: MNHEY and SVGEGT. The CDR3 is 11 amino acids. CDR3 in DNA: TGTGCCAGCAGCCAAGCCTCCGAGCAGTACTTC. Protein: CASSQASEQYF.

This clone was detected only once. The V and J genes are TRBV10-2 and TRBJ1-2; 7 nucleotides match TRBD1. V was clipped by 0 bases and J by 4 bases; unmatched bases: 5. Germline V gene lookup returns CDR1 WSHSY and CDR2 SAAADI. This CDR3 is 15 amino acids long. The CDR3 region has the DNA TGCGCCAGCAGTGAGTCGGGACAGCTTCTCTATGGCTACACCTTC. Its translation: CASSESGQLLYGYTF.

The CDR3 loop reads CASSPWTGVNTEAFF. CDR3 DNA sequence: TGCGCCAGCAGCCCGTGGACAGGAGTGAACACTGAAGCTTTCTTT. The chain carries TRBV5-1 and TRBJ1-1, with TRBD1 matching 7 bases. Trimming took 4 bases from V and 0 from J; bases not matched to a gene: 6. Germline V lookup: CDR1 SGHRS, CDR2 YFSETQ. The CDR3 is made up of 15 amino acids.

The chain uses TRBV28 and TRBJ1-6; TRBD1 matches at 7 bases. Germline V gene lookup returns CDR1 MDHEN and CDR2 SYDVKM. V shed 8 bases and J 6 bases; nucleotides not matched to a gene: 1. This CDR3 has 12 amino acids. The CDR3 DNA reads TGTGCCAGCCGGGACAGTAATTCACCCCTCCACTTT. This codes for CASRDSNSPLHF.